The 24 T cell receptor beta chains presented below share a single source sample, sequenced in a study of shared clonotypes between healthy human individuals. Repertoires were generated with immunoSEQ multiplex PCR, while TCRdb's copy carries only in-frame clones and drops some. The table has approximately 340,000 clones, less than 85% seen once. Sequencing input: memory CD4+ T cells sorted from blood. Subset specified: CD45RA-negative fraction. These receptors originate from a man aged 25-45 years in good health.

This clone appeared many times. The rearrangement uses TRBV28 and TRBJ1-1; D not resolved. The germline V gene encodes CDR1 MDHEN and CDR2 SYDVKM. V dropped 2 bases and J dropped 0 bases, with 10 bases sitting between them. The CDR3 runs to 15 residues. This CDR3 reads CASSLRQTMNTEAFF. CDR3 DNA sequence: TGTGCCAGCAGTTTACGCCAGACAATGAACACTGAAGCTTTCTTT.

J is TRBJ2-1 and V is TRBV11-2; D uncertain. The CDR3 contains 14 residues. V gave up 0 bases and J gave up 5 bases, with 8 bases separating them. Germline CDR1 and CDR2: SGHAT and FQNNGV. Written as DNA, the CDR3 is TGTGCCAGCAGCTTAGATGCCTACAACAATGAGCAGTTCTTC. Its translation: CASSLDAYNNEQFF.

This sequence joins TRBV7-9 and TRBJ2-5, with 15 positions matching TRBD2. V was clipped by 2 bases and J by 11 bases; unmatched bases: 3. The CDR3 runs to 14 residues. Germline assignment: CDR1 SEHNR and CDR2 FQNEAQ (reference sequence). The CDR3 bases are TGTGCCAGCAGCTTAAGGACTAGCGGGGGGGCTCAGTACTTC. Translation gives CASSLRTSGGAQYF. Drawing the rest from reference TRBV7-9 and TRBJ2-5, the complete variable domain is DTGVSQNPRHKITKRGQNVTFRCDPISEHNRLYWYRQTLGQGPEFLTYFQNEAQLEKSRLLSDRFSAERPKGSFSTLEIQRTEQGDSAMYLCASSLRTSGGAQYFGPGTRLLVL.

This clone was seen many times. In nucleotides, the CDR3 is TGTGCCAGCAGCTTACCCGGGGGGGCGAATCAGCCCCAGCATTTT. Protein: CASSLPGGANQPQHF. The rearrangement joins TRBV7-9 to TRBJ1-5; possibly TRBD1 for D (6 bases). V was shortened by 2 bases and J by 4 bases, with 12 bases between the two germline ends. The CDR3 consists of 15 residues. The germline gives CDR1 SEHNR, CDR2 FQNEAQ (reference sequence).

The table lists this clone with a count of one. The chain combines TRBV7-2 with TRBJ1-2; D remains ambiguous. Germline CDR1 is SGHTA and CDR2 is FQGNSA. Trimming pared 5 bases from V and 8 bases from J, leaving 15 bases between. There are 13 residues in the CDR3. In nucleotides, the CDR3 is TGTGCCAGCAGCCCCCTTTCAACGGGGGGCTACACCTTC. Encoded protein: CASSPLSTGGYTF. The variable domain in full, with the rest retrieved from reference TRBV7-2 and TRBJ1-2, is GAGVSQSPSNKVTEKGKDVELRCDPISGHTALYWYRQSLGQGLEFLIYFQGNSAPDKSGLPSDRFSAERTGGSVSTLTIQRTQQEDSAVYLCASSPLSTGGYTFGSGTRLTVV.

This clone was seen a few times. The V and J genes are TRBV4-3 and TRBJ1-1, with D unclear. The CDR3 is made up of 13 amino acids. Trimming took 2 bases from V and 11 from J, leaving 15 bases between them. CDR1 is LGHNA and CDR2 is YSLEER in the germline V gene. In nucleotides, the CDR3 is TGCGCCAGCAGCCAAACTAGCAGCTCCCAGGCTTTCTTT. It translates to CASSQTSSSQAFF.

The chain combines TRBV9 with TRBJ2-7; D gene unclear. Trimming cost V 0 bases and J 2 bases, with 15 bases left between them. This CDR3 has 16 amino acids. Germline CDR1 reads SGDLS; CDR2 reads YYNGEE. CDR3 nucleotides: TGTGCCAGCAGCGTAGGCGGCCCATCCCCACCCTACGAGCAGTACTTC. This gives the protein CASSVGGPSPPYEQYF. The full variable domain, completed using reference TRBV9 and TRBJ2-7, is DSGVTQTPKHLITATGQRVTLRCSPRSGDLSVYWYQQSLDQGLQFLIQYYNGEERAKGNILERFSAQQFPDLHSELNLSSLELGDSALYFCASSVGGPSPPYEQYFGPGTRLTVT.

The chain recombines TRBV18 with TRBJ2-1; 7 nucleotides line up with TRBD2. CDR1 is KGHSH and CDR2 is LQKENI in the germline V gene. With 3 bases clipped from V and 3 bases from J, the junction kept 17 bases outside the gene matches. The CDR3 spans 19 residues. This chain's CDR3 is CASSPGRTGTTTYYNEQFF. CDR3 in DNA: TGTGCCAGCTCACCGGGACGGACTGGGACTACCACTTACTACAATGAGCAGTTCTTC. The entire variable domain, with the rest obtained from reference TRBV18 and TRBJ2-1, is as follows: NAGVMQNPRHLVRRRGQEARLRCSPMKGHSHVYWYRQLPEEGLKFMVYLQKENIIDESGMPKERFSAEFPKEGPSILRIQQVVRGDSAAYFCASSPGRTGTTTYYNEQFFGPGTRLTVL.

This chain connects TRBV9 to TRBJ2-2; no clear D gene. Germline loops: CDR1 SGDLS, CDR2 YYNGEE. The CDR3 length is 17 residues. Between the trimmed V and J ends, which lost 0 bases and 1 base, there was a span of 13 bases. CDR3 bases: TGTGCCAGCAGCGTAGCTCCTAGATTTGGGAACACCGGGGAGCTGTTTTTT. It translates to CASSVAPRFGNTGELFF.

The V call is TRBV2, the J call TRBJ1-5; D remains unclear. Germline CDR1 is SNHLY and CDR2 is FYNNEI. CDR3 size: 13 residues. V lost 4 bases and J lost 5, with 9 bases in between. In nucleotides, the CDR3 is TGTGCCAGCAGTGTCAACGGGGATCAGCCCCAGCATTTT. Its translation is CASSVNGDQPQHF.

The CDR3 DNA reads TGCGCCAGCAGCCAGGGACTAGCGGGAGCCTACGAGCAGTACTTC. Translating it yields CASSQGLAGAYEQYF. This rearrangement joins TRBV5-1 to TRBJ2-7; 14 nucleotides line up with TRBD2. Germline V lookup: CDR1 SGHRS, CDR2 YFSETQ. Germline trimming cut 4 bases from V and 2 bases from J; bases unmatched to any gene: 2. There are 15 residues in the CDR3.

This clone came up a few times. The rearrangement links TRBV5-4 to TRBJ1-4; D may be TRBD1 (6 bases). V was clipped by 4 bases and J by 7 bases, with 17 bases between them. Germline values: CDR1 SGHNT, CDR2 YYREEE (reference sequence). The CDR3 length is 15 residues. CDR3 DNA sequence: TGTGCCAGCAGCCCTAGTGGGGGGCGTAGTGAAAAACTGTTTTTT. Amino acids: CASSPSGGRSEKLFF.

This chain uses TRBV5-1 with TRBJ2-3; D is ambiguous. Trimming pared 6 bases from V and 2 bases from J, leaving 13 bases between. The germline V gene has CDR1 SGHRS and CDR2 YFSETQ. There are 14 residues in the CDR3. CDR3 loop: CASTRGSYTDTQYF. The DNA of the CDR3 is TGCGCCAGCACTCGCGGCTCATACACAGATACGCAGTATTTT.

V usage is TRBV6-1 and J usage is TRBJ2-7; no clear D gene. Germline CDR1 is MNHNS and CDR2 is SASEGT. This CDR3 has 11 residues. Deletions cut 9 bases from V and 3 bases from J, with 9 bases between. This chain's CDR3 is CASSKFYEQYF. As DNA, the CDR3 is TGTGCCAGTTCAAAGTTCTACGAGCAGTACTTC.

V is TRBV4-3 and J is TRBJ2-2, with TRBD2 matching 10 bases. The CDR3 loop spans 19 amino acids. The V gene end was trimmed by 0 bases and the J gene end by 2 bases; junction bases not matched to a gene: 9. The germline CDR1 and CDR2 sequences are LGHNA and YSLEER. CDR3 coding DNA: TGCGCCAGCAGCCAAGAATATGCGGCTAGCGGGGGAAACACCGGGGAGCTGTTTTTT. Residues: CASSQEYAASGGNTGELFF.

The chain joins TRBV18 to TRBJ2-5, with 8 bases lining up with TRBD1. In germline, CDR1 is KGHSH, CDR2 LQKENI. The junction had 9 bases not matched to a gene; V was cut back by 1 base and J by 2 bases. This CDR3 spans 17 amino acids. The CDR3: CASSPHMGQDSQETQYF. The CDR3 region has the DNA TGTGCCAGCTCACCACACATGGGACAGGACTCTCAAGAGACCCAGTACTTC.

The rearrangement joins TRBV7-2 to TRBJ2-2; TRBD2 is a possible D gene (5 bases). Deletions cut 6 bases from V and 5 bases from J, with 13 bases between. The CDR3 has 14 amino acids. Germline loops: CDR1 SGHTA, CDR2 FQGNSA. CDR3 residues: CASRPQRLTGELFF. The CDR3 DNA follows: TGTGCCAGCAGACCCCAGCGGCTGACCGGGGAGCTGTTTTTT.

There are many counts of this clone. The rearrangement links TRBV4-1 to TRBJ2-1; 12 bases map to TRBD2. This CDR3 comprises 16 residues. CDR1 is MGHRA and CDR2 is YSYEKL in the germline V gene. J was trimmed by 8 bases and V by 4 bases; bases with no gene match: 9. CDR3 protein: CASSPQLAGGTHEQFF. The CDR3 region has the DNA TGCGCCAGCAGCCCCCAACTAGCGGGGGGAACGCATGAGCAGTTCTTC.

The chain links TRBV7-3 to TRBJ2-3; TRBD2 matches at 10 bases. The junction had 14 bases not matched to a gene; V was cut back by 4 bases and J by 7 bases. The CDR3 sequence is 17 residues long. CDR1 is SGHTA and CDR2 is FQGTGA in the germline V gene. CDR3 protein: CASSSTRGAGGMNTQYF. In DNA form, the CDR3 reads TGTGCCAGCAGCTCCACACGCGGAGCGGGAGGGATGAATACGCAGTATTTT.

The V call is TRBV4-2, the J call TRBJ1-5; 10 nucleotides align to TRBD1. Per the germline V gene, CDR1 is LGHNA and CDR2 is YNFKEQ. The CDR3 extends over 15 amino acids. J lost 3 bases, V lost 8 bases, and 7 bases had no gene match. DNA for the CDR3: TGTGCCAGCCAACCGGGACAGGGGACCAATCAGCCCCAGCATTTT. Translated: CASQPGQGTNQPQHF.

This sequence joins TRBV9 and TRBJ2-1; 7 bases line up with TRBD1. Per germline, CDR1 SGDLS and CDR2 YYNGEE. The trim removed 0 bases at V and 0 bases at J, leaving 0 bases unmatched. The CDR3 has 15 amino acids. The CDR3 DNA is TGTGCCAGCAGCGTAGGACAGGGCTCCTACAATGAGCAGTTCTTC. Translated: CASSVGQGSYNEQFF.

This clone was counted only a few times. V is TRBV7-6 and J is TRBJ2-7; D is undetermined. CDR1 and CDR2 from the germline V gene are SGHVS and FNYEAQ. V lost 4 bases and J lost 0, with 7 bases in between. CDR3 size: 13 residues. In DNA form, the CDR3 reads TGTGCCAGCAGCTCCCGGTACTCCTACGAGCAGTACTTC. It translates to CASSSRYSYEQYF.

This clone was seen only once. This chain uses TRBV2 with TRBJ2-7; 9 positions match TRBD1. From germline, CDR1 is SNHLY and CDR2 FYNNEI. The CDR3 loop spans 15 amino acids. Trimming took 3 bases from V and 2 from J; bases not matched to a gene: 5. The CDR3: CASSDRGTGPYEQYF. As DNA, the CDR3 is TGTGCCAGCAGTGACAGGGGGACAGGGCCCTACGAGCAGTACTTC.

A single count supports this clone. The genes are TRBV5-6 and TRBJ1-4, with TRBD1 identical over 12 bases. The CDR3 spans 16 residues. Per germline, CDR1 SGHDT and CDR2 YYEEEE. V lost 4 bases, J lost 6 bases, and 7 bases stayed unmatched. In nucleotides, the CDR3 is TGTGCCAGCAGCCCTAGGGGACAGGGGGCGCATGAAAAACTGTTTTTT. Residues: CASSPRGQGAHEKLFF.